The sequence of this TCR beta chain was determined in a study of cytomegalovirus exposure and HLA in healthy donors. Study conclusions and caveats: The only immune exposure information that was available was CMV serostatus. Most of the TCR beta V segments (in an earlier analysis) were productive either about 87% or about 30% of the time. Likely technical artifact: a cluster of highly shared sequence variants.

With respect to this clone: Its antigen is not identified.

Vbeta (60) and Jbeta (13) primers were used in the PCR. In the original workflow: Around 9.9 million shared chains were among the roughly 78 million unique TCR beta chains that a later analysis counted. Here immunoSEQ multiplex PCR was the method, and the copy in TCRdb shows in-frame clones only, minus some. V, J and clone size derive from that table, while D and trimming were established from the DNA sequence. The sample has about 160,000 clones, roughly 79% seen once. CDR3 length equals 14 residues. Germline V lookup: CDR1 SGHRS, CDR2 YFSETQ. V lost 7 bases and J lost 5, with 18 bases in between. Specimen: PBMCs. The TCR originated in a woman aged 35 to 49 in good health and CMV-seropositive. The V and J genes are TRBV5-1 and TRBJ1-1, with D perhaps matching TRBD1 (5 bases). The CDR3 loop is CASGGGMARTEAFF. In nucleotides, the CDR3 is TGCGCCAGCGGCGGGGGTATGGCTAGGACTGAAGCTTTCTTT.